The T cell receptor beta chain described here comes from a study of T-cell memory formation after mild COVID-19. In this sample, this clonotype turned up many times. What it binds is not known. TCRdb ran MiXCR on the 5' RACE reads and lists one entry per CDR3 protein. The data contain about 110,000 distinct CDR3 sequences, roughly a sixth of them singletons. The length of the CDR3 is 12 residues. V was shortened by 1 base and J by 12 bases, with 10 bases between the two germline ends. CDR1 and CDR2 (germline): SGHTA, FQGNSA. Study-level points and caveats: Memory cells collected pre-infection included some clones that later responded, suggesting cross-reactive memory joined. Balance between CD4 and CD8 was seen in clones contracting day 15 to 85, and a CD4+ lean was seen in later expanders.

This clonotype was sampled from a man aged 18 to 29 who had mild COVID-19 (a few samples of this study predate the infection). Cell type and time point are not known. The specimen was PBMCs or a T cell subset sorted from them (not recorded which). This chain connects TRBV7-2 to TRBJ2-1; D gene unclear. In DNA form, the CDR3 reads TGTGCCAGCAGCTTAGTAGGCCTGGGGCAGTTCTTC. It is translated as CASSLVGLGQFF. Filled out from reference TRBV7-2 and TRBJ2-1, the complete variable domain reads GAGVSQSPSNKVTEKGKDVELRCDPISGHTALYWYRQSLGQGLEFLIYFQGNSAPDKSGLPSDRFSAERTGGSVSTLTIQRTQQEDSAVYLCASSLVGLGQFFGPGTRLTVL.